This record concerns one T cell receptor beta chain sequence. Its specificity is unknown. Germline loops: CDR1 DFQATT, CDR2 SNEGSKA (reference sequence). V was clipped by 3 bases and J by 3 bases, with 14 bases between them. This CDR3 has 14 residues. Sequencing of cultured CD4+ T cell DNA used the Oncomine TCR Beta short-read assay. Investigators isolated genomic DNA from cultured CD4+ T cells. TCRdb re-called the PCR reads with MiXCR, one entry per CDR3 protein. The sample holds 20,000 to 25,000 distinct CDR3 sequences, roughly half seen once. The sample comes from a study of vaccination and CD4 T cells after COVID-19. The overall study: At a median approximately 97 days (range 35 to 161) after diagnosis, post-COVID samples were drawn.

The treatment here: roughly 11-day PBMC culture with coronavirus spike peptide pools or control peptides (ViraFEST assay). In the ViraFEST assay, peptide-pool expansion preceded TCR sequencing of expanded clonotypes. A negative selection step was used to isolate CD4+ T cells once culture had run for roughly eleven days. Source material: CD4+ T cells from blood, cultured in vitro. J is TRBJ1-1 and V is TRBV20-1, with D perhaps TRBD1 (5 bases). This receptor was taken from a human donor who had recovered from COVID-19. The DNA of the CDR3 is TGCAGTGCTAGTTTTTCCGGGGCAGACACTGAAGCTTTCTTT. Its translation: CSASFSGADTEAFF.